A single sample is the source of the 30 T cell receptor beta chains below, sequenced in a study of T-cell reconstitution after alpha-beta-depleted transplantation in children (dated by TCRdb to about 2016). Per the publication, the treatment or condition label means: allogeneic hematopoietic cell transplantation with graft depleted of TCRalphabeta T cells and CD19 B cells. Library prep was done by PCR. TCRdb lists the instrument as Illumina HiSeq 2500. To normalize quantification of the TCRbeta repertoire, the TCR libraries were built with molecular barcoding that relied on unique molecular identifiers. TCRdb redid the processing of the public reads, applying fastp at Q25 and MiXCR, and retained in-frame beta chains. Rows with a matching CDR3 protein are joined into one entry that keeps the most common DNA and genes. For this sample there are 45,000 to 70,000 distinct CDR3 sequences; approximately 43% appear just once. The leading ten clones occupy nearly 98% of the sample.

The input for sequencing was PBMCs, mostly from graft donor cells, taken 360 days after TCRalphabeta/CD19-depleted stem cell transplant. The receptors originated from a male patient younger than 18 who had a stem cell transplant for acute lymphoblastic leukemia, so the T cells may come from the graft donor.

The CDR3 DNA is TGCAGTGCCCCCTGGATAGATACGCAGTATTTT. Amino acids: CSAPWIDTQYF. The V call is TRBV20-1, the J call TRBJ2-3; D is unresolved. CDR3 length equals 11 residues. Germline V gene lookup returns CDR1 DFQATT and CDR2 SNEGSKA (reference sequence). V was clipped by 6 bases and J by 5 bases, with 9 bases between them.

A few counts support this clonotype. The chain recombines TRBV5-1 with TRBJ2-7; 7 bases are a match to TRBD1. Germline CDR1 reads SGHRS; CDR2 reads YFSETQ. J was trimmed by 2 bases and V by 4 bases; bases with no gene match: 6. This CDR3 is 14 amino acids long. The CDR3 loop is CASSLRQGTYEQYF. The CDR3 coding sequence is TGCGCCAGCAGCCTTCGACAGGGTACCTACGAGCAGTACTTC.

There are a few counts of this clonotype. The CDR3 coding sequence is TGCAGTGCTAGAGATAGGGGACTGCACTATGGCTACACCTTC. This translates into CSARDRGLHYGYTF. The chain couples TRBV20-1 to TRBJ1-2, with a tentative D call TRBD1 (5 bases). Germline CDR1 and CDR2: DFQATT and SNEGSKA (reference sequence). The CDR3 runs to 14 residues. V was shortened by 0 bases and J by 3 bases, with 11 bases between the two germline ends.

Regarding this clonotype: A junction end diverges from the germline sequence, so it may reflect a read error. This sequence joins TRBV7-7 and TRBJ2-5; D tentatively reads TRBD1 or TRBD2 (5 bases each). The CDR3 loop spans 15 amino acids. The germline CDR1 and CDR2 sequences are SSHAT and FNYEAQ (reference sequence). The CDR3 loop reads CASSLGTSRQETQYF. CDR3 DNA sequence: TGTGCTAGCAGCTTAGGGACGAGCAGACAAGAGACCCAGTACTTC. Together with reference TRBV7-7 and TRBJ2-5, the CDR3 gives the full variable domain: GAGVSQSPRYKVTKRGQDVTLRCDPISSHATLYWYQQALGQGPEFLTYFNYEAQPDKSGLPSDRFSAERPEGSISTLTIQRTEQRDSAMYRCASSLGTSRQETQYFGPGTRLLVL.

This sequence joins TRBV12-3 or TRBV12-4 and TRBJ2-2; TRBD2 matches 11 bases. The CDR3 runs 17 residues. Trimming cost V 1 base and J 4 bases; bases outside gene matches: 5. The CDR3 here is CASSLGLAGGPTGELFF. The CDR3 DNA reads as TGTGCCAGCAGTTTAGGGCTAGCGGGAGGTCCCACCGGGGAGCTGTTTTTT.

The rearrangement uses TRBV7-9 and TRBJ1-3; D is undetermined. Trimming removed 7 bases from V and 6 bases from J, with 10 bases in between. This CDR3 contains 12 residues. In germline, CDR1 is SEHNR, CDR2 FQNEAQ (reference sequence). The CDR3 DNA follows: TGTGCCAGCATCGTCACTACAAACACCATATATTTT. Protein product: CASIVTTNTIYF.

This clonotype has a handful of counts. The chain carries TRBV27 and TRBJ2-6; tentative D call: TRBD1 (6 bases). Between the trimmed V and J ends, which lost 7 bases and 0 bases, there was a span of 16 bases. CDR1 is MNHEY, CDR2 SMNVEV, per germline (reference sequence). The CDR3 totals 17 residues. CDR3 region: CASTPWTALSGANVLTF. The CDR3 nucleotides read TGTGCCAGCACCCCATGGACAGCACTCTCTGGGGCCAACGTCCTGACTTTC.

The chain combines TRBV20-1 with TRBJ2-1, with D unresolved. Between the trimmed V and J ends, which lost 3 bases and 0 bases, there was a span of 12 bases. Germline V gene data show CDR1 as DFQATT and CDR2 as SNEGSKA (reference sequence). This CDR3 has 15 amino acids. CDR3 sequence reads: CSARRPRTSYNEQFF. The CDR3 region has the DNA TGCAGTGCTAGGCGGCCTCGCACCTCCTACAATGAGCAGTTCTTC.

This chain connects TRBV28 to TRBJ2-3; D gene ambiguous. This CDR3 is built from 15 residues. Germline V CDR1 and CDR2: MDHEN, SYDVKM. V shed 6 bases and J shed 2 bases, with 15 bases lying between them. The CDR3 loop reads CASRQKQTPTDTQYF. In DNA form, the CDR3 reads TGTGCCAGCAGGCAAAAGCAGACGCCCACAGATACGCAGTATTTT.

Many counts were recorded for this clonotype. J is TRBJ2-1 and V is TRBV12-3 or TRBV12-4; D unclear. Trimming removed 3 bases at V and 5 bases at J, with 14 bases between. The length of the CDR3 is 15 residues. The CDR3 loop is CASSFGLYLDNEQFF. The CDR3 DNA follows: TGTGCCAGCAGTTTCGGGCTTTACCTTGACAATGAGCAGTTCTTC.

This clonotype was recorded at least ten times. J is TRBJ1-1 and V is TRBV6-2 or TRBV6-3, with D possibly TRBD1 on 6 matching bases. V lost 2 bases, J lost 1 base, and 11 bases lay in between. The CDR3 is 15 residues long. The V gene's germline CDR1 is MNHEY and CDR2 SVGEGT. CDR3 nucleotide sequence: TGTGCCAGCAGTTACGACCCGACAGGGAACACTGAAGCTTTCTTT. This encodes CASSYDPTGNTEAFF.

The chain recombines TRBV11-2 with TRBJ2-5, with 15 positions matching TRBD2. The CDR3 totals 18 residues. Trimming removed 0 bases from V and 4 bases from J; junction bases left unmatched: 6. The V gene's germline CDR1 is SGHAT and CDR2 FQNNGV. The CDR3 DNA reads as TGTGCCAGCAGCTTAGAAGGGACTAGCGGGAGGCCCACAGAGACCCAGTACTTC. Amino acid sequence: CASSLEGTSGRPTETQYF.

About this clonotype: One end of the junction varies from germline; a read error may be responsible. The J gene is TRBJ2-4, the V gene TRBV4-1, with TRBD1 as a possible D gene (6 bases). In germline, CDR1 is MGHRA, CDR2 YSYEKL. This CDR3 has 16 residues. The CDR3 nucleotides read TGCGCCAGCAGCCAAGCCCCAGGGGTTGTGTGGGACATTCGGTACTTC. Amino acids: CASSQAPGVVWDIRYF.

The chain recombines TRBV20-1 with TRBJ2-7, with no clear D. Germline assignment: CDR1 DFQATT and CDR2 SNEGSKA (reference sequence). The CDR3 runs to 13 residues. V was pared by 3 bases and J by 3 bases, with 12 bases between. The CDR3 DNA reads as TGCAGTGCTAGTTTAGCCAGCGTCTACGAGCAGTACTTC. Protein product: CSASLASVYEQYF.

As for this clonotype: A read error may explain this, as a much larger clone is one base away. The V gene is TRBV20-1, the J gene TRBJ2-2; the D gene could be TRBD1 or TRBD2 (9 bases each). Germline CDR1 and CDR2: DFQATT and SNEGSKA (reference sequence). The CDR3 is made up of 15 amino acids. Trimming shortened V by 6 bases and J by 4 bases, and 18 bases separated the two germline ends. The CDR3 DNA follows: TGCAGTGCAGCGGGAGGACAGGGGCGCACCGGGGAGCTGTTTTTT. Amino acids: CSAAGGQGRTGELFF.

There are a few counts of this clonotype. The chain couples TRBV24-1 to TRBJ1-1; TRBD1 aligns across 7 bases. Germline V gives CDR1 KGHDR, CDR2 SFDVKD. CDR3 length equals 14 residues. V trimming: 4 bases; J trimming: 5 bases; junction bases outside the gene matches: 6. As DNA, the CDR3 is TGTGCCACCAGTGAGATCAGGGGGAGTACTGAAGCTTTCTTT. It translates to CATSEIRGSTEAFF.

The chain joins TRBV29-1 to TRBJ2-2, with 8 bases that match TRBD2. The germline V gene has CDR1 SQVTM and CDR2 ANQGSEA. The trim removed 2 bases at V and 4 bases at J, leaving 6 bases unmatched. The CDR3 contains 15 residues. CDR3 region: CSVETAGVGTGELFF. DNA of the CDR3: TGCAGCGTTGAAACAGCGGGAGTAGGCACCGGGGAGCTGTTTTTT.

The V call is TRBV20-1, the J call TRBJ2-1, with D unresolved. Trimming stripped 1 base from V and 4 bases from J, with 11 bases between. The CDR3 is 14 residues long. CDR1 is DFQATT, CDR2 SNEGSKA, per germline (reference sequence). CDR3 sequence (DNA): TGCAGTGCTAGAGCACAGCGATCTTACAATGAGCAGTTCTTC. It translates to CSARAQRSYNEQFF.

The chain links TRBV5-1 to TRBJ1-1, with TRBD1 matching 7 bases. V shed 4 bases, J shed 1 base, and the junction held 10 bases outside the gene matches. CDR1 is SGHRS and CDR2 is YFSETQ in the germline V gene. The CDR3 consists of 16 residues. The CDR3 sequence is CASSQLQGVSNTEAFF. CDR3 nucleotide sequence: TGCGCCAGCAGCCAGCTCCAGGGGGTCTCGAACACTGAAGCTTTCTTT.

This rearrangement joins TRBV28 to TRBJ2-5; D unresolved. The CDR3 loop spans 14 amino acids. V lost 5 bases and J lost 0, with 10 bases in between. CDR1 is MDHEN, CDR2 SYDVKM, per germline. In DNA form, the CDR3 reads TGTGCCAGCAGTATCCTGACGTACCAAGAGACCCAGTACTTC. Its protein is CASSILTYQETQYF.

This clonotype was recorded many times. J is TRBJ2-7 and V is TRBV5-1; D ambiguous. This CDR3 region has 14 residues. With 2 bases removed from V and 2 bases from J, the gap between germline ends came to 11 bases. The germline CDR1 and CDR2 sequences are SGHRS and YFSETQ. Written as DNA, the CDR3 is TGCGCCAGCAGCTTAGGCGACTCACCCTACGAGCAGTACTTC. This translates into CASSLGDSPYEQYF.

This clonotype was counted between two and nine times. V gene TRBV20-1 combines with J gene TRBJ2-2, with 13 bases fitting TRBD2. The V segment lost 3 bases and the J segment 3 bases; nucleotides outside the gene matches: 4. Germline values: CDR1 DFQATT, CDR2 SNEGSKA (reference sequence). The CDR3 covers 16 residues. The CDR3 protein is CSARKGLAGYTGELFF. The DNA for the CDR3 is TGCAGTGCTAGGAAGGGACTAGCGGGGTACACCGGGGAGCTGTTTTTT.

The chain has TRBV2 and TRBJ2-7; 7 bases are shared with TRBD1. With 4 bases clipped from V and 10 bases from J, the junction kept 13 bases outside the gene matches. This CDR3 is 14 amino acids long. Germline V CDR1 and CDR2: SNHLY, FYNNEI. CDR3 sequence: CASSGQGPSLDQYF. The CDR3 DNA follows: TGTGCCAGCAGTGGACAGGGCCCCTCCCTGGACCAGTACTTC.

The chain couples TRBV7-6 to TRBJ2-1; TRBD2 aligns across 7 bases. V lost 5 bases to trimming and J lost 0 bases; unmatched junction nucleotides: 10. This CDR3 has 17 residues. The germline CDR1 and CDR2 sequences are SGHVS and FNYEAQ. The CDR3 loop is CASSAEGLAASYNEQFF. CDR3 in DNA: TGTGCCAGCAGCGCGGAAGGTCTAGCGGCCTCCTACAATGAGCAGTTCTTC.

V gene TRBV12-3 or TRBV12-4 combines with J gene TRBJ2-3, with 8 positions matching TRBD2. The V and J ends lost 8 bases and 0 bases, in that order; junction bases with no gene match: 4. The length of the CDR3 is 14 residues. This chain's CDR3 is CASAAGVSTDTQYF. The CDR3 DNA follows: TGTGCCAGCGCAGCGGGAGTAAGCACAGATACGCAGTATTTT.

This clonotype was counted between two and nine times. V usage is TRBV5-1 and J usage is TRBJ2-1, with 15 bases aligning to TRBD2. CDR3 length: 16 residues. Trimming at V came to 3 bases and at J to 10 bases, leaving 8 bases not matched to a gene. The germline V gene has CDR1 SGHRS and CDR2 YFSETQ. The CDR3 region is CASSSGLAGGSGEQFF. The DNA of the CDR3 is TGCGCCAGCAGCTCGGGACTAGCGGGAGGCTCCGGGGAGCAGTTCTTC.

This CDR3 reads CATSRDPAARETQYF. The CDR3, as DNA: TGTGCCACCAGCAGAGATCCTGCAGCCCGGGAGACCCAGTACTTC. The chain uses TRBV15 and TRBJ2-5, with no clear D. This CDR3 is built from 15 residues. Deletions cut 0 bases from V and 5 bases from J, with 13 bases between. Germline loops: CDR1 LNHNV, CDR2 YYDKDF (reference sequence).

The chain joins TRBV4-3 to TRBJ2-5; D may be TRBD1 (6 bases). The CDR3 is 15 amino acids. V lost 4 bases to trimming and J lost 0 bases, with 12 bases between them. Germline assignment: CDR1 LGHNA and CDR2 YSLEER. The CDR3 spells CASSPTQGHQETQYF. The CDR3 region has the DNA TGCGCCAGCAGCCCGACACAGGGACACCAAGAGACCCAGTACTTC.

In its sample, this clonotype was seen a few times. The chain links TRBV6-1 to TRBJ1-2; 9 bases match TRBD1. The CDR3 runs to 13 residues. V was clipped by 1 base and J by 8 bases; unmatched bases: 2. Germline CDR1 is MNHNS and CDR2 is SASEGT. The CDR3 region has the DNA TGTGCCAGCAGTGAAGACAGGGGGCTCGGCTACACCTTC. It translates to CASSEDRGLGYTF.

This rearrangement joins TRBV12-3 or TRBV12-4 to TRBJ2-5; TRBD2 matches 10 bases. With 7 bases clipped from V and 7 bases from J, the junction kept 12 bases outside the gene matches. The length of the CDR3 is 15 residues. For the CDR3, the DNA is TGTGCCAGCAACATAGCGGGAGGCCCATTCGGGACCCAGTACTTC. This encodes CASNIAGGPFGTQYF.